The TCR beta chain under discussion was sequenced for a study of T cell responses to AZD1222 COVID-19 vaccine. Study-wide points: Every sample of the repertoires postdated the peak T cell response.

This clone was observed once. Its antigen is not known. Sequenced by immunoSEQ multiplex PCR; TCRdb stores in-frame clones only, minus some. The table shows hundreds of thousands of clones, with around 93% occurring only once. The CDR3 is 14 residues long. CDR1 MNHEY and CDR2 SVGAGI come from the germline V gene. V trimming: 6 bases; J trimming: 4 bases; junction bases outside the gene matches: 6. The chain combines TRBV6-5 with TRBJ1-1, with 9 bases that match TRBD1. The sequence was collected from an adult who received the AZD1222 COVID-19 vaccine. The material was peripheral blood, obtained 28 days after the second AZD1222 dose. Written as DNA, the CDR3 is TGTGCCAGCAGACGTACAGGGGGCATCACTGAAGCTTTCTTT. This sequence encodes CASRRTGGITEAFF.